One sample yielded the 22 T cell receptor beta chains listed below, sequenced in a study of radiation and T cells in renal cell carcinoma. Clones were sequenced by immunoSEQ multiplex PCR, and TCRdb holds only the in-frame ones, with some missing. Of some 130,000 clones detected, approximately 90% appear once; the ten largest clones hold 5% to 6%. The sample's time point: blood 2 weeks post-SBRT. The treatment: 15 Gy SBRT to primary tumor, nephrectomy 4 weeks later. Sequencing used blood, obtained from a patient whose treatment included radiotherapy and nephrectomy. The receptors were sampled from a woman aged 70 to 79 with renal cell carcinoma.

This clone was seen a single time. V usage is TRBV5-4 and J usage is TRBJ1-1, with a possible D match to TRBD1 (6 bases). This CDR3 is 15 amino acids long. V lost 0 bases and J 0 bases, leaving 9 bases between the germline ends. Germline values: CDR1 SGHNT, CDR2 YYREEE (reference sequence). As DNA, the CDR3 is TGTGCCAGCAGCTTGGCAGGACAGTTGAACACTGAAGCTTTCTTT. Amino acids: CASSLAGQLNTEAFF.

This clone was seen a few times. The genes are TRBV5-4 and TRBJ1-1; D unresolved. V was clipped by 1 base and J by 5 bases, with 9 bases between them. Germline loops: CDR1 SGHNT, CDR2 YYREEE (reference sequence). The CDR3 has 13 amino acids. CDR3 sequence: CASSLFGGTEAFF. The CDR3 region has the DNA TGTGCCAGCAGCTTGTTCGGCGGGACTGAAGCTTTCTTT.

This chain joins TRBV27 and TRBJ2-7, with a tentative D call TRBD1 (6 bases). Per the germline V gene, CDR1 is MNHEY and CDR2 is SMNVEV (reference sequence). V was shortened by 6 bases and J by 0 bases, with 15 bases between the two germline ends. The CDR3 covers 15 residues. The CDR3, as DNA: TGTGCCAGCAGCCTACAGGGAAGGAGCTCCTACGAGCAGTACTTC. This codes for CASSLQGRSSYEQYF.

The V call is TRBV6-5, the J call TRBJ2-3, with D hard to call. V dropped 4 bases and J dropped 4 bases, with 0 bases sitting between them. Germline V CDR1 and CDR2: MNHEY, SVGAGI. There are 10 residues in the CDR3. This chain's CDR3 is CASSSDTQYF. CDR3 DNA sequence: TGTGCCAGCAGTTCAGATACGCAGTATTTT.

The V and J genes are TRBV19 and TRBJ2-1; TRBD1 matches 11 bases. The CDR3 loop spans 14 amino acids. Germline V CDR1 and CDR2: LNHDA, SQIVND (reference sequence). The V and J ends lost 6 bases and 7 bases, in that order; junction bases with no gene match: 5. CDR3 sequence reads: CASRWTGGRNEQFF. The CDR3, as DNA: TGTGCCAGTAGGTGGACAGGGGGCCGAAATGAGCAGTTCTTC.

V and J are TRBV11-2 and TRBJ2-1; 13 positions agree with TRBD2. Germline V lookup: CDR1 SGHAT, CDR2 FQNNGV. V lost 1 base to trimming and J lost 7 bases; unmatched junction nucleotides: 4. The CDR3 loop spans 16 amino acids. The CDR3 spells CASSLAGTSGMNEQFF. In DNA, the CDR3 is TGTGCCAGCAGCTTAGCCGGGACTAGCGGGATGAATGAGCAGTTCTTC.

The rearrangement uses TRBV2 and TRBJ1-1, with D unclear. This CDR3 comprises 13 residues. The germline gives CDR1 SNHLY, CDR2 FYNNEI. V was clipped by 4 bases and J by 3 bases, with 9 bases between them. The CDR3 loop reads CASSVKGDTEAFF. The CDR3 coding sequence is TGTGCCAGCAGTGTAAAGGGAGACACTGAAGCTTTCTTT. The full variable domain, completed using reference TRBV2 and TRBJ1-1, is EPEVTQTPSHQVTQMGQEVILRCVPISNHLYFYWYRQILGQKVEFLVSFYNNEISEKSEIFDDQFSVERPDGSNFTLKIRSTKLEDSAMYFCASSVKGDTEAFFGQGTRLTVV.

This clone was seen a single time. V usage is TRBV5-1 and J usage is TRBJ1-6; D unclear. The CDR3 is 14 residues long. V was clipped by 0 bases and J by 14 bases, with 15 bases between them. In germline, CDR1 is SGHRS, CDR2 YFSETQ. The CDR3 protein is CASSLVGELTALHF. CDR3 nucleotides: TGCGCCAGCAGCTTGGTCGGAGAGTTGACGGCCCTCCACTTT.

This chain links TRBV9 with TRBJ2-7; D not certain. V was trimmed by 0 bases and J by 2 bases, leaving 12 bases between them. This CDR3 comprises 15 residues. Germline V gene data show CDR1 as SGDLS and CDR2 as YYNGEE. CDR3 residues: CASSVGSVGAYEQYF. DNA of the CDR3: TGTGCCAGCAGCGTAGGAAGCGTGGGTGCCTACGAGCAGTACTTC.

This chain joins TRBV7-9 and TRBJ1-3; 8 bases line up with TRBD1. The CDR3 has 14 residues. With 5 bases clipped from V and 4 bases from J, the junction kept 4 bases outside the gene matches. Germline CDR1 and CDR2: SEHNR and FQNEAQ (reference sequence). The CDR3 DNA follows: TGTGCCAGCAGCGCGACAGGGGCCGGAAACACCATATATTTT. Encoded protein: CASSATGAGNTIYF.

The chain carries TRBV11-2 and TRBJ1-3; D not resolved. The V and J ends lost 2 bases and 0 bases respectively, with 14 bases between them. The CDR3 extends over 17 amino acids. Germline loops: CDR1 SGHAT, CDR2 FQNNGV. CDR3 in DNA: TGTGCCAGCAGCTTAAGGGCCAGTTCTCACTCTGGAAACACCATATATTTT. It translates to CASSLRASSHSGNTIYF.

The chain recombines TRBV19 with TRBJ1-1, with TRBD1 matching 8 bases. The germline V gene has CDR1 LNHDA and CDR2 SQIVND (reference sequence). V was clipped by 7 bases and J by 4 bases; unmatched bases: 11. The CDR3 extends over 15 amino acids. The CDR3 here is CASTLWGQVFTEAFF. Here the CDR3 DNA reads TGTGCCAGTACGCTCTGGGGACAGGTTTTCACTGAAGCTTTCTTT.

The V and J genes are TRBV6-4 and TRBJ2-3; D uncertain. The germline CDR1 and CDR2 sequences are MRHNA and SNTAGT. The CDR3 totals 16 residues. Between the trimmed V and J ends, which lost 2 bases and 1 base, there was a span of 13 bases. The CDR3 is CASSDLGRVRTDTQYF. The DNA for the CDR3 is TGTGCCAGCAGTGACCTGGGCCGGGTTCGCACAGATACGCAGTATTTT.

The V and J genes are TRBV5-1 and TRBJ1-5; D not certain. The germline gives CDR1 SGHRS, CDR2 YFSETQ. V lost 4 bases to trimming and J lost 3 bases, with 11 bases between them. The CDR3 spans 14 residues. This chain's CDR3 is CASSAAGINQPQHF. CDR3 bases: TGCGCCAGCAGCGCAGCGGGGATCAATCAGCCCCAGCATTTT.

Here the CDR3 reads CASSVNAGDFGYTF. CDR3 bases: TGTGCCAGCAGTGTGAATGCAGGCGACTTTGGCTACACCTTC. The chain carries TRBV6-1 and TRBJ1-2; D not certain. The germline V and J ends were trimmed by 4 bases and 7 bases, with 16 bases remaining between them. The CDR3 spans 14 residues. Germline V gene sequence: CDR1 MNHNS, CDR2 SASEGT.

The CDR3 reads CAWSATGGQQPQHF. In DNA, the CDR3 is TGTGCCTGGAGTGCGACAGGGGGCCAACAGCCCCAGCATTTT. The V gene is TRBV30, the J gene TRBJ1-5; 10 bases are shared with TRBD1. V shed 1 base, J shed 7 bases, and the junction held 4 bases outside the gene matches. CDR3 length: 14 residues. The germline CDR1 and CDR2 sequences are GTSNPN and SVGIG (reference sequence).

The V call is TRBV7-9, the J call TRBJ1-5, with a weak D call TRBD1 (5 bases). The germline V gene encodes CDR1 SEHNR and CDR2 FQNEAQ (reference sequence). The CDR3 extends over 13 amino acids. V lost 6 bases and J 4 bases, leaving 10 bases between the germline ends. CDR3 bases: TGTGCCAGCAGTAAGGAGGGGAATCAGCCCCAGCATTTT. It yields the protein CASSKEGNQPQHF.

This chain connects TRBV18 to TRBJ1-3, with D hard to call. The ends were cut back, 0 bases at V and 2 bases at J, with 8 bases in the middle. This CDR3 has 15 amino acids. Looked up from germline, CDR1 is KGHSH and CDR2 is LQKENI. Here the CDR3 DNA reads TGTGCCAGCTCACCACCGGCCGGGGCTGGAAACACCATATATTTT. It encodes CASSPPAGAGNTIYF.

The chain couples TRBV27 to TRBJ1-2, with D perhaps TRBD1 (6 bases). In germline, CDR1 is MNHEY, CDR2 SMNVEV (reference sequence). The length of the CDR3 is 14 residues. Trimming pared 7 bases from V and 8 bases from J, leaving 20 bases between. The CDR3 nucleotides read TGTGCCAGCACAGGGGTTTGGGGACGAGGCGGCTACACCTTC. Translating gives CASTGVWGRGGYTF.

The V call is TRBV30, the J call TRBJ2-1; D is perhaps TRBD1 or TRBD2 (6 bases each). The CDR3 contains 16 residues. Germline assignment: CDR1 GTSNPN and CDR2 SVGIG (reference sequence). V lost 3 bases and J 5 bases, leaving 20 bases between the germline ends. CDR3 residues: CAWRGGMWGENNEQFF. Written as DNA, the CDR3 is TGTGCCTGGAGGGGGGGCATGTGGGGAGAGAACAATGAGCAGTTCTTC. The whole variable domain, remainder taken from reference TRBV30 and TRBJ2-1, is SQTIHQWPATLVQPVGSPLSLECTVEGTSNPNLYWYRQAAGRGLQLLFYSVGIGQISSEVPQNLSASRPQDRQFILSSKKLLLSDSGFYLCAWRGGMWGENNEQFFGPGTRLTVL.

The rearrangement uses TRBV5-1 and TRBJ2-2; D remains unclear. V gave up 1 base and J gave up 2 bases, with 9 bases separating them. The CDR3 has 15 residues. CDR1 is SGHRS and CDR2 is YFSETQ in the germline V gene. The CDR3 coding sequence is TGCGCCAGCAGCTTGTATGCGCCTAACACCGGGGAGCTGTTTTTT. Encoded protein: CASSLYAPNTGELFF.

This clone was seen just once. V is TRBV5-1 and J is TRBJ1-2; 9 nucleotides match TRBD1. V lost 3 bases to trimming and J lost 8 bases; unmatched junction nucleotides: 11. The CDR3 runs 15 residues. The germline gives CDR1 SGHRS, CDR2 YFSETQ. The chain's CDR3 is CASSWGTGSVEGYTF. The CDR3 DNA reads as TGCGCCAGCAGCTGGGGGACAGGGAGCGTGGAAGGCTACACCTTC.